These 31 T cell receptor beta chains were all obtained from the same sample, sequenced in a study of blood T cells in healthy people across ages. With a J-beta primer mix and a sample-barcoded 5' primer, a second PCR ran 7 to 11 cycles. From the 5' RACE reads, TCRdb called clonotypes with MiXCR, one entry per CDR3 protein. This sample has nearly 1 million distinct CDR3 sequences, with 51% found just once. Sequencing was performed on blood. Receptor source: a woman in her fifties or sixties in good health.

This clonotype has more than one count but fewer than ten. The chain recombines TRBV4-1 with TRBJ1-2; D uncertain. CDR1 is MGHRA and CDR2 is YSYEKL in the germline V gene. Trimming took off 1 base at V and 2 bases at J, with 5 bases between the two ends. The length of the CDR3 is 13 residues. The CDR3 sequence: CASSQVLNYGYTF. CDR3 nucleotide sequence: TGCGCCAGCAGCCAAGTCCTGAACTATGGCTACACCTTC.

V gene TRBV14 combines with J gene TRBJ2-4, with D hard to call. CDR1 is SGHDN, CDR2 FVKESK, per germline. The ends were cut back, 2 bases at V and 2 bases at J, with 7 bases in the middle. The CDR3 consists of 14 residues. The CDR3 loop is CASSQSGSKNIQYF. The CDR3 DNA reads TGTGCCAGCAGCCAAAGTGGTTCCAAAAACATTCAGTACTTC.

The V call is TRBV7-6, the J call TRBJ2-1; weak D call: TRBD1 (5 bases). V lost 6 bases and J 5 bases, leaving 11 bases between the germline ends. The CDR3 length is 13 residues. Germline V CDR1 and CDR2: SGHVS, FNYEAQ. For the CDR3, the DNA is TGTGCCAGCAGAATGCCACAGGACAATGAGCAGTTCTTC. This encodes CASRMPQDNEQFF.

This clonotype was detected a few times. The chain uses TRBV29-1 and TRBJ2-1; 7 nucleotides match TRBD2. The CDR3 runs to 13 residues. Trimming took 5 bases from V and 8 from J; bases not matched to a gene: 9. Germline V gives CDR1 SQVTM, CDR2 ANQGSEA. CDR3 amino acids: CSVSTSPLYEQFF. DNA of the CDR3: TGCAGCGTTTCGACTAGCCCGCTCTATGAGCAGTTCTTC.

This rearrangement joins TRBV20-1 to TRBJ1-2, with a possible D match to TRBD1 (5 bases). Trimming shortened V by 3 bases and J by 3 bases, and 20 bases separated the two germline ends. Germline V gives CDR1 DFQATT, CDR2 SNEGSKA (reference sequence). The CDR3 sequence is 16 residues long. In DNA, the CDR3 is TGCAGTGCTAGTTCTCCAGGGACCTTGTACTACTATGGCTACACCTTC. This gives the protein CSASSPGTLYYYGYTF.

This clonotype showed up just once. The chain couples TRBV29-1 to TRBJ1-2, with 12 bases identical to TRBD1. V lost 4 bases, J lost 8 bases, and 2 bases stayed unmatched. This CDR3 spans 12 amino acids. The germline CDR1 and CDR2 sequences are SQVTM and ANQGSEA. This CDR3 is CSVVGTGGGYTF. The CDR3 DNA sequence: TGCAGCGTTGTGGGGACAGGGGGCGGCTACACCTTC.

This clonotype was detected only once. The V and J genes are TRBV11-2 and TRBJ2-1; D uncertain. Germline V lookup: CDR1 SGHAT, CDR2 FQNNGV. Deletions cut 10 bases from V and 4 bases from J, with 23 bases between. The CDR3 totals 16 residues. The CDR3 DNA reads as TGTGCCACCTCCCTCCCTCCTCCTCTTAATTACAATGAGCAGTTCTTC. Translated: CATSLPPPLNYNEQFF. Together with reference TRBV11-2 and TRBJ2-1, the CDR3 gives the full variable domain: EAGVAQSPRYKIIEKRQSVAFWCNPISGHATLYWYQQILGQGPKLLIQFQNNGVVDDSQLPKDRFSAERLKGVDSTLKIQPAKLEDSAVYLCATSLPPPLNYNEQFFGPGTRLTVL.

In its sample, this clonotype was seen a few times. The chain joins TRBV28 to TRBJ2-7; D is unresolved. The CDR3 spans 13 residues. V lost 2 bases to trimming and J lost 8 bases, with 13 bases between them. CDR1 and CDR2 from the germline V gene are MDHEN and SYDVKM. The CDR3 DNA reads TGTGCCAGCAGTTTAGGACCCCCCGAGAAGCAGTACTTC. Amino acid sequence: CASSLGPPEKQYF.

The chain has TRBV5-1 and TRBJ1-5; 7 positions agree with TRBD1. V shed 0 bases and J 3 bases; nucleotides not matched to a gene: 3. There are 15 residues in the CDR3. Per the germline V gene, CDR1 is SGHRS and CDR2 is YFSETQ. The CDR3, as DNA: TGCGCCAGCAGCTTGGACAGGGGAGCCAATCAGCCCCAGCATTTT. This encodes CASSLDRGANQPQHF.

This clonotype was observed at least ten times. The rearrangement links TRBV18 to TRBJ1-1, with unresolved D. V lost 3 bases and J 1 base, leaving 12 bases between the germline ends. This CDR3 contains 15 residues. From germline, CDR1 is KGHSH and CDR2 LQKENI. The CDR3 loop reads CASSPANRKNTEAFF. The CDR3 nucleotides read TGTGCCAGCTCACCCGCGAACAGAAAGAACACTGAAGCTTTCTTT.

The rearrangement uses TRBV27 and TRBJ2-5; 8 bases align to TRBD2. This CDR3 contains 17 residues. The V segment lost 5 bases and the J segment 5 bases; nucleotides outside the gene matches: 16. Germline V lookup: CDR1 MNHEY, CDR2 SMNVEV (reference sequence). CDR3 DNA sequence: TGTGCCAGCAGTCCTCCGGCCCCAGCGGGGGTAAGGGAGACCCAGTACTTC. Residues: CASSPPAPAGVRETQYF.

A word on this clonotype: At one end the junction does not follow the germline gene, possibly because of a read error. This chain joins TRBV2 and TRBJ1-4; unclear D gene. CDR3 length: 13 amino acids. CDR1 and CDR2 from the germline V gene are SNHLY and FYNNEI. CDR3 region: CASREATNEKLFF. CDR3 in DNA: TGTGCCAGCAGGGAAGCAACTAATGAAAAACTGTTTTTT.

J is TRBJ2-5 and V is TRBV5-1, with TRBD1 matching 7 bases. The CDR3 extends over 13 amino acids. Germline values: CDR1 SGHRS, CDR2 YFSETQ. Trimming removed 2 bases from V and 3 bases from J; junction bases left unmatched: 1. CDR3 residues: CASSFTGEETQYF. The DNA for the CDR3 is TGCGCCAGCAGCTTTACAGGGGAAGAGACCCAGTACTTC.

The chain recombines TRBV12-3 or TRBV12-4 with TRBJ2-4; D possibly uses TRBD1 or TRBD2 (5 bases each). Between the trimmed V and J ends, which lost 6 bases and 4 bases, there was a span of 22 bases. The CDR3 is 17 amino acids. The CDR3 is CASRGTYLSAVKNIQYF. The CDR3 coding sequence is TGTGCCAGCAGAGGGACCTACCTTAGCGCTGTAAAAAACATTCAGTACTTC.

The CDR3 nucleotides are TGTGCCAGCAGTTTCGGGGCTAGCGGCTCCTACGAGCAGTACTTC. It encodes CASSFGASGSYEQYF. The V gene is TRBV27, the J gene TRBJ2-7; 7 nucleotides align to TRBD2. The CDR3 runs to 15 residues. J lost 0 bases, V lost 3 bases, and 5 bases had no gene match. CDR1 and CDR2 from the germline V gene are MNHEY and SMNVEV (reference sequence).

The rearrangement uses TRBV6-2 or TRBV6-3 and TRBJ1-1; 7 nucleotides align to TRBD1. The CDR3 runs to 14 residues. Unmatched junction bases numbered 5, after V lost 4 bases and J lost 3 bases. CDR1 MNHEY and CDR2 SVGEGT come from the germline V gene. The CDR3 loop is CASSSVGQDTEAFF. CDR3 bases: TGTGCCAGCAGTTCGGTAGGACAGGACACTGAAGCTTTCTTT.

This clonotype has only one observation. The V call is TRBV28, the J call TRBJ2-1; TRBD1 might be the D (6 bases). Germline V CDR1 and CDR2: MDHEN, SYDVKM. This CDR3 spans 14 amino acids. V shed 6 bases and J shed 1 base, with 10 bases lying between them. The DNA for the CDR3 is TGTGCCAGCAGGGAGACAGGTTCCTACAATGAGCAGTTCTTC. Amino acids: CASRETGSYNEQFF.

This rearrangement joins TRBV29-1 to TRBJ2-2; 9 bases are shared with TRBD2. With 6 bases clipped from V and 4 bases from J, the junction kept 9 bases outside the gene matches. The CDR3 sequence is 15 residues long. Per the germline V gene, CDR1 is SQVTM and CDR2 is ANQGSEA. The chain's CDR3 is CSVLERGVGTGELFF. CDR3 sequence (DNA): TGCAGCGTACTCGAGCGGGGGGTCGGCACCGGGGAGCTGTTTTTT.

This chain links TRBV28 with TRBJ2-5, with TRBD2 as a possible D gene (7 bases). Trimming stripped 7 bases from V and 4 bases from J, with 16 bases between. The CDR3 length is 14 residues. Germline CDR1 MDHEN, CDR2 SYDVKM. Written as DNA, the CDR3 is TGTGCCAGCACACGTCCTAGGGGGGGAGAGACCCAGTACTTC. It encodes CASTRPRGGETQYF.

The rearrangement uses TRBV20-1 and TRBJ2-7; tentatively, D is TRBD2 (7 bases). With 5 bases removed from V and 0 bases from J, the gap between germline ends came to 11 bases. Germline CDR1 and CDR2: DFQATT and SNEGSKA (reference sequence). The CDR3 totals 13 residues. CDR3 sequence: CSAGGASSYEQYF. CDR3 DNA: TGCAGTGCTGGGGGGGCCAGCTCCTACGAGCAGTACTTC.

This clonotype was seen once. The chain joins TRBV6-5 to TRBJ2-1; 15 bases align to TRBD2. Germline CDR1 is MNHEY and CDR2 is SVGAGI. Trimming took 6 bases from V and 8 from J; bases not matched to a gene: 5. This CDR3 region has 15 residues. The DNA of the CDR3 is TGTGCCAGCAGGGGACTAGCGGGAGGAGGGTATGAGCAGTTCTTC. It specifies CASRGLAGGGYEQFF.

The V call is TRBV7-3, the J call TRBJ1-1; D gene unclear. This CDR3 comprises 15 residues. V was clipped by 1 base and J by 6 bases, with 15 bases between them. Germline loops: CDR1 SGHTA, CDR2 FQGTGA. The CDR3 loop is CASSLKLGEGSEAFF. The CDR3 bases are TGTGCCAGCAGCTTAAAGCTGGGCGAAGGGTCTGAAGCTTTCTTT.

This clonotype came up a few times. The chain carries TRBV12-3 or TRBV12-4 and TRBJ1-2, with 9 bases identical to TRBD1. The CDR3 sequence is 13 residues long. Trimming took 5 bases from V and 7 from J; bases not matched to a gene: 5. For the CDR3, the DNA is TGTGCCAGCAGTACAGGGGGCGGACGTGGCTACACCTTC. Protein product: CASSTGGGRGYTF.

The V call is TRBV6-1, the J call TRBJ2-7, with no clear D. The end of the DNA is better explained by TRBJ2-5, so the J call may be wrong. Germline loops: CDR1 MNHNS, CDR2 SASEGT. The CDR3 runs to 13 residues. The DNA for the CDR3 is TGTGCCAGCTCCATTATGCCCGGGGAGACCCAGTACTTC. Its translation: CASSIMPGETQYF.

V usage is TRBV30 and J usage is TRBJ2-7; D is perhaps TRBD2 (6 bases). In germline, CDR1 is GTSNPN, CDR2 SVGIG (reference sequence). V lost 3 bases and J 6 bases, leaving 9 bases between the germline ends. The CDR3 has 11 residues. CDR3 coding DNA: TGTGCCTGGAGGGAGGGTACCGAGCAGTACTTC. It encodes CAWREGTEQYF.

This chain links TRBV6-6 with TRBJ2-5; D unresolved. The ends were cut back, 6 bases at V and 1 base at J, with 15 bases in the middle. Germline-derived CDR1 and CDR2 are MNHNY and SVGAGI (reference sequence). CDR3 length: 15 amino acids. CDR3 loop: CASSRLIEVQETQYF. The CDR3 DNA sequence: TGTGCCAGCAGCCGGCTGATTGAAGTCCAAGAGACCCAGTACTTC.

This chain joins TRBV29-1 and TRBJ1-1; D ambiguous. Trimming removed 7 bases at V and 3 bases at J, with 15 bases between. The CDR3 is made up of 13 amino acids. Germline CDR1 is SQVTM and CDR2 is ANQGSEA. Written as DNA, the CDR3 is TGCAGCGGGGCCCCGGGCCGATACACTGAAGCTTTCTTT. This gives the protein CSGAPGRYTEAFF.

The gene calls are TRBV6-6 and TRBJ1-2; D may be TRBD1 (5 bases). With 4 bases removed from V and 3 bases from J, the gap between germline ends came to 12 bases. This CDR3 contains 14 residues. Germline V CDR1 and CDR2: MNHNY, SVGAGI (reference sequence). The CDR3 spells CASSSPEGYYGYTF. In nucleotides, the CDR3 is TGTGCCAGCAGTTCCCCGGAGGGGTACTATGGCTACACCTTC.

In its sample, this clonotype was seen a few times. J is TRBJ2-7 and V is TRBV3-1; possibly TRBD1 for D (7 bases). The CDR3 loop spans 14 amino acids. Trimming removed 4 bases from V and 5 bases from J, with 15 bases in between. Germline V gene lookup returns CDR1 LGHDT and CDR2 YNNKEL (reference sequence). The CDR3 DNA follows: TGTGCCAGCAGCCTTCGGACAGGAGGGCACGAGCAGTACTTC. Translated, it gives CASSLRTGGHEQYF.

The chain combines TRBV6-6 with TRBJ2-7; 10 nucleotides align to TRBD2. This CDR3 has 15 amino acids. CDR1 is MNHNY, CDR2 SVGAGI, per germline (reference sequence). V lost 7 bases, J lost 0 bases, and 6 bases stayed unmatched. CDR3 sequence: CASKPSSGSSYEQYF. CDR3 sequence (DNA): TGTGCCAGCAAACCATCTAGCGGGAGCTCCTACGAGCAGTACTTC.

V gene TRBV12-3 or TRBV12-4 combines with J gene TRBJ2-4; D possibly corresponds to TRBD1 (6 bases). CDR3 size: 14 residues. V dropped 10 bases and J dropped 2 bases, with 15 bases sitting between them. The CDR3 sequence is CATNGGFSKNIQYF. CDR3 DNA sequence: TGTGCCACCAATGGGGGCTTTTCCAAAAACATTCAGTACTTC.